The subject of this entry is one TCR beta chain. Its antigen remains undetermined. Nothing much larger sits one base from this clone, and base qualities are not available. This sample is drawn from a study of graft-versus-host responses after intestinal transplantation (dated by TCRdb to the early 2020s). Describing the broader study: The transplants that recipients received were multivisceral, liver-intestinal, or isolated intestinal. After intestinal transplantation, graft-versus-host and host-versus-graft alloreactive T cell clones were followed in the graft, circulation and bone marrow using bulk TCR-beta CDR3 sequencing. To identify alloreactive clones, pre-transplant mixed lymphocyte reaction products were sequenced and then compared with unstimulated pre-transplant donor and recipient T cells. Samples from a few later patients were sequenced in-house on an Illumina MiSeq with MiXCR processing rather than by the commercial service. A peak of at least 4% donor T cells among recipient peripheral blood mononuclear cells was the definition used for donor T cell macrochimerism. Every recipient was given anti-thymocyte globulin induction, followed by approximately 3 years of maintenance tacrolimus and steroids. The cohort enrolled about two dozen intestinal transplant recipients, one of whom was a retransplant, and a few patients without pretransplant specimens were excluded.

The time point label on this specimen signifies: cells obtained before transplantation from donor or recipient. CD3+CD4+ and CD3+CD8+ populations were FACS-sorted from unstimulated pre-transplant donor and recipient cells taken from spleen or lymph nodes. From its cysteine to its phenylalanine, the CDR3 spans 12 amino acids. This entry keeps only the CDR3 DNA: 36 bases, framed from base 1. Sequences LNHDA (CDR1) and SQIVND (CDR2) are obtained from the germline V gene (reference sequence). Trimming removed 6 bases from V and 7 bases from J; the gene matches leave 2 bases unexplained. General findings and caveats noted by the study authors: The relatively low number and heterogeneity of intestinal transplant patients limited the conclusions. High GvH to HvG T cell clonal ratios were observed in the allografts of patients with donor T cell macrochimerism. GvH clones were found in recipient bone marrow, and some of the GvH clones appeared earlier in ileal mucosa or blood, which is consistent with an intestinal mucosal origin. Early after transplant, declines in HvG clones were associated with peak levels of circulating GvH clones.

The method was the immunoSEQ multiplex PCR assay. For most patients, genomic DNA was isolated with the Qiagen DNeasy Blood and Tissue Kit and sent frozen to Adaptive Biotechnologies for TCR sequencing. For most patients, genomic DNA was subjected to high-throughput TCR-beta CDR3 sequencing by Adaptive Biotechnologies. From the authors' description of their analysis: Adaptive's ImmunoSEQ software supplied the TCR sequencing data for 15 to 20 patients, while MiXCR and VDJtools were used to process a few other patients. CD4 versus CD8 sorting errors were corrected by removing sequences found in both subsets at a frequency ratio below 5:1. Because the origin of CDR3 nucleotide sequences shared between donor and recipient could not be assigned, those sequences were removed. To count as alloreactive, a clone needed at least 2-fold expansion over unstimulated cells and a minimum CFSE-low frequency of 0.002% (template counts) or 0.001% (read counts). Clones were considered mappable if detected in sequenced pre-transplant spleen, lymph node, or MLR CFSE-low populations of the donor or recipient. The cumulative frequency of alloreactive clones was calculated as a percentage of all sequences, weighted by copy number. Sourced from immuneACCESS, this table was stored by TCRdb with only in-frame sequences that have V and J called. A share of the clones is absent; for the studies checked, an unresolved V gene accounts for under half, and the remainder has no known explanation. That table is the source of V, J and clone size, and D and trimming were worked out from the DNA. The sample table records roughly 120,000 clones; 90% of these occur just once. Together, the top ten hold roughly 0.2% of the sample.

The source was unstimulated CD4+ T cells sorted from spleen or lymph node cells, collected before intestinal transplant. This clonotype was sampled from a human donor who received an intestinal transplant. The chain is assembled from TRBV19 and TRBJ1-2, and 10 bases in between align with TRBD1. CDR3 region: CASRTGGFGYTF. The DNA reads TGTGCCAGTAGGACAGGGGGCTTTGGCTACACCTTC.